One T cell receptor (beta chain) is described in this entry. What it recognizes is unknown. The CDR3 has 13 amino acids. Germline V gene sequence: CDR1 DFQATT, CDR2 SNEGSKA (reference sequence). The data originate from a study of blood T cells in healthy people across ages. General study findings and limits: Both higher diversity and more naive CD4+ cells marked long-lived donors when set against aged donors. Naive T cell percentage showed a strong correlation with TCR beta diversity. Estimated diversity across one million T cells was deemed an underestimate.

Alongside a J-beta primer mix, a sample-barcoded 5' primer served in a second PCR lasting about 7 to 11 cycles. Using its own MiXCR run on the 5' RACE reads, TCRdb lists one record per CDR3 protein. The sample comprises about 810,000 distinct CDR3 sequences, 35% to 40% of which are singletons, and 10% to 15% rests with the top ten. Sequenced sample: blood. The source of this sequence is a man in his late teens or twenties in good health. The chain carries TRBV20-1 and TRBJ2-7; either TRBD1 or TRBD2 may fit D (5 bases each). The DNA end lines up better with TRBJ2-5; the J call may be wrong. This chain's CDR3 is CSAVPGPGGTQYF. The CDR3 coding sequence is TGCAGTGCAGTTCCGGGACCGGGTGGGACCCAGTACTTC.